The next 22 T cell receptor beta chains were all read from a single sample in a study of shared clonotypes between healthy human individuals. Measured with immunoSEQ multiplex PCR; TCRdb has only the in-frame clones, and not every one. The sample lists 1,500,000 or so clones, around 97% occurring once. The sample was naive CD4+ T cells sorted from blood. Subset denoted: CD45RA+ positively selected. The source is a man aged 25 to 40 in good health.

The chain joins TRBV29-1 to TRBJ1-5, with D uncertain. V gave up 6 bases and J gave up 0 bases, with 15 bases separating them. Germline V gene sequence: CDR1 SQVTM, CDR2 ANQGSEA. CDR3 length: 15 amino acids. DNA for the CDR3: TGCAGCGTCGGAGACGCGGACTTTAGCAATCAGCCCCAGCATTTT. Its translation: CSVGDADFSNQPQHF. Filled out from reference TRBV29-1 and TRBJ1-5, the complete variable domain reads SAVISQKPSRDICQRGTSLTIQCQVDSQVTMMFWYRQQPGQSLTLIATANQGSEATYESGFVIDKFPISRPNLTFSTLTVSNMSPEDSSIYLCSVGDADFSNQPQHFGDGTRLSIL.

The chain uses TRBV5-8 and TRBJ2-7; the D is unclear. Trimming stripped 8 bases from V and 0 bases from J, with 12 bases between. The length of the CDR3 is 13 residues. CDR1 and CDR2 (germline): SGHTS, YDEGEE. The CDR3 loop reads CASRRKGSYEQYF. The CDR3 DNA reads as TGTGCCAGTAGGCGGAAGGGCTCCTACGAGCAGTACTTC.

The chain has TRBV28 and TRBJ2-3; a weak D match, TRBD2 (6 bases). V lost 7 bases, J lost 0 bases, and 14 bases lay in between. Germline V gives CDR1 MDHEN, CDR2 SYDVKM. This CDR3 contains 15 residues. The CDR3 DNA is TGTGCCAGCACCTTGACCGGGGGAAGCACAGATACGCAGTATTTT. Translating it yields CASTLTGGSTDTQYF.

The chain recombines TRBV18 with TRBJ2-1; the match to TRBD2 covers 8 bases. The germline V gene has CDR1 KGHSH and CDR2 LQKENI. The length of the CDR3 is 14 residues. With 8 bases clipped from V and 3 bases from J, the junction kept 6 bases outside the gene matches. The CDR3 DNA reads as TGTGCCAGCACCACTAGCGGTATCTACAATGAGCAGTTCTTC. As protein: CASTTSGIYNEQFF.

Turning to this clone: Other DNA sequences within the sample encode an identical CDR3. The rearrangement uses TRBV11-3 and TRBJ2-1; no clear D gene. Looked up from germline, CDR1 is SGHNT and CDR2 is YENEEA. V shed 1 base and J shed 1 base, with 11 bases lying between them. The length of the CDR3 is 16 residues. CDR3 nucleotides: TGTGCCAGCAGCTTAGCTGGTAGGGTATCCTACAATGAGCAGTTCTTC. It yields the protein CASSLAGRVSYNEQFF.

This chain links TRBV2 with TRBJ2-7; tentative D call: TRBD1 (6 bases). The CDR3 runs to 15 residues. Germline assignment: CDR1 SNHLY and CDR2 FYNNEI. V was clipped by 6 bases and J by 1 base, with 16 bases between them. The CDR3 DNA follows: TGTGCCAGCAGAGGACAGACAACTTCTTCCTACGAGCAGTACTTC. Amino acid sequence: CASRGQTTSSYEQYF. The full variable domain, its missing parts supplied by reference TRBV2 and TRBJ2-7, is EPEVTQTPSHQVTQMGQEVILRCVPISNHLYFYWYRQILGQKVEFLVSFYNNEISEKSEIFDDQFSVERPDGSNFTLKIRSTKLEDSAMYFCASRGQTTSSYEQYFGPGTRLTVT.

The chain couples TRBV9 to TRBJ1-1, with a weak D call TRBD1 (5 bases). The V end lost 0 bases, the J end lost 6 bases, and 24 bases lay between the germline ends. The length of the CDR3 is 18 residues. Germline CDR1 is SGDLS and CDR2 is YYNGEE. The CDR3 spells CASSVGVGGVGDEAEAFF. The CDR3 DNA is TGTGCCAGCAGCGTAGGGGTCGGAGGGGTCGGTGATGAAGCTGAAGCTTTCTTT.

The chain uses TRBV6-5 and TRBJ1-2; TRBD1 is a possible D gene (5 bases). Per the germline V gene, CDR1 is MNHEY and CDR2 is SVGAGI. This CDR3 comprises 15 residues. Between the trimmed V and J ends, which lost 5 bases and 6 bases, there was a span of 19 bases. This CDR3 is CASSNGAREGNGYTF. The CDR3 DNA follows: TGTGCCAGCAGTAACGGGGCCAGGGAGGGGAATGGCTACACCTTC.

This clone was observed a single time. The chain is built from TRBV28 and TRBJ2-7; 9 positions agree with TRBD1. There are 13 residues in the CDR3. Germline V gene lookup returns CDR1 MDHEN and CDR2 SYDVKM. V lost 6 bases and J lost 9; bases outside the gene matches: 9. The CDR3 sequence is CASSPGTGTPQYF. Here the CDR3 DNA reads TGTGCCAGCAGCCCAGGGACAGGGACTCCGCAGTACTTC. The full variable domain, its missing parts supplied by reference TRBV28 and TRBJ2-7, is DVKVTQSSRYLVKRTGEKVFLECVQDMDHENMFWYRQDPGLGLRLIYFSYDVKMKEKGDIPEGYSVSREKKERFSLILESASTNQTSMYLCASSPGTGTPQYFGPGTRLTVT.

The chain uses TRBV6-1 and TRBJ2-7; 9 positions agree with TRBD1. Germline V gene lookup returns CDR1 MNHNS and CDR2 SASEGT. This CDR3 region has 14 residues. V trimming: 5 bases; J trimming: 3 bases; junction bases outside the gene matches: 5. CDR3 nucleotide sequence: TGTGCCAGCAGTTTCTTGACAGGGGGCTACGAGCAGTACTTC. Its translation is CASSFLTGGYEQYF.

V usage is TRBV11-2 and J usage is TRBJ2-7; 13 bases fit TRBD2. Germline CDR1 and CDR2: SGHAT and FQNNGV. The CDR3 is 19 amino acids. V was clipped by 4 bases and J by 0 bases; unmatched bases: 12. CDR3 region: CASSSLPAGLAGFSYEQYF. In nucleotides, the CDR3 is TGTGCCAGCAGCTCGCTCCCCGCGGGACTAGCGGGGTTCTCCTACGAGCAGTACTTC.

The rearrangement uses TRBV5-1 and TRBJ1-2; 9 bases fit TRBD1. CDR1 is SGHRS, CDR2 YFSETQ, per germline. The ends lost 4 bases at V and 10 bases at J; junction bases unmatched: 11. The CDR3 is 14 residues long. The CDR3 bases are TGCGCCAGCAGCATTACGTTACAGGGGGCTTACTACACCTTC. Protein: CASSITLQGAYYTF.

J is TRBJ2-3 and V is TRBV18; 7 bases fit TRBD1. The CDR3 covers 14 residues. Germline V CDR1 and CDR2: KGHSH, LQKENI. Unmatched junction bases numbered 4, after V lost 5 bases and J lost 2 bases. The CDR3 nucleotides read TGTGCCAGCTCAAGGGGACAGCCCACAGATACGCAGTATTTT. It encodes CASSRGQPTDTQYF.

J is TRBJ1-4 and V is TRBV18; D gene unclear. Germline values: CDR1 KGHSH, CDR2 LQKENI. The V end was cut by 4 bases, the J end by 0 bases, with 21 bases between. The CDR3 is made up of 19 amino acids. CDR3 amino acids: CASSQNTLMNTATNEKLFF. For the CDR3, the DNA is TGTGCCAGCTCACAAAATACATTAATGAACACTGCAACTAATGAAAAACTGTTTTTT.

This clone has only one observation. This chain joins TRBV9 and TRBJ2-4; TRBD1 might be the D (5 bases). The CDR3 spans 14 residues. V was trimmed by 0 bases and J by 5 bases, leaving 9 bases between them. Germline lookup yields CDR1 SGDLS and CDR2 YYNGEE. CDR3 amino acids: CASSVGLGQNIQYF. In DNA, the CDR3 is TGTGCCAGCAGCGTAGGTCTGGGGCAAAACATTCAGTACTTC.

CDR3 coding DNA: TGTGCCAGCAAGAAACTAGCGGACAATGAGCAGTTCTTC. This codes for CASKKLADNEQFF. J is TRBJ2-1 and V is TRBV6-1, with 8 bases fitting TRBD2. Germline V gives CDR1 MNHNS, CDR2 SASEGT. The CDR3 is 13 amino acids. The V segment lost 7 bases and the J segment 5 bases; nucleotides outside the gene matches: 4.

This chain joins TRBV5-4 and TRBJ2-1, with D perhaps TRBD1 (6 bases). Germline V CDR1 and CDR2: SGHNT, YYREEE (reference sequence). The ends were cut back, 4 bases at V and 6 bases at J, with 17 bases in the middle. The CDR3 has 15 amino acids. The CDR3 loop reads CASSIPYRDVNEQFF. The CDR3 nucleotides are TGTGCCAGCAGCATACCTTACAGGGATGTCAATGAGCAGTTCTTC.

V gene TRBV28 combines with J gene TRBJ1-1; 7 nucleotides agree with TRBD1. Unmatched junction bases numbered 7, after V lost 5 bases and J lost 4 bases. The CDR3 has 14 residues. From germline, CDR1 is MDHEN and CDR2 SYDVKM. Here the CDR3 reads CASSQLTGATEAFF. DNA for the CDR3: TGTGCCAGCAGTCAACTAACAGGGGCCACTGAAGCTTTCTTT.

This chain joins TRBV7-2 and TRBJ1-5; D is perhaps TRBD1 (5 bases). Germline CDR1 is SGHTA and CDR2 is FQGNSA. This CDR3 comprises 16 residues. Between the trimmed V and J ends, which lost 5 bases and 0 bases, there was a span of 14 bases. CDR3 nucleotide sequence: TGTGCCAGCAGCCAGGGATTCGGGGGTAGCAATCAGCCCCAGCATTTT. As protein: CASSQGFGGSNQPQHF.

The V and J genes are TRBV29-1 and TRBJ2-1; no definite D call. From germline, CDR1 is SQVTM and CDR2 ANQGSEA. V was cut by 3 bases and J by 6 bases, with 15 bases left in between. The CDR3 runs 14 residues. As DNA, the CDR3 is TGCAGCGTTGATTTAGGGAACACTATCAATGAGCAGTTCTTC. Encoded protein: CSVDLGNTINEQFF.

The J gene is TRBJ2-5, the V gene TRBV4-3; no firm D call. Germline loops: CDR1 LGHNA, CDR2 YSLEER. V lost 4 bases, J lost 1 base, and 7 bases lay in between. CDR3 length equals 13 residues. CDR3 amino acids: CASSPSAQETQYF. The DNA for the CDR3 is TGCGCCAGCAGCCCGTCAGCCCAAGAGACCCAGTACTTC.

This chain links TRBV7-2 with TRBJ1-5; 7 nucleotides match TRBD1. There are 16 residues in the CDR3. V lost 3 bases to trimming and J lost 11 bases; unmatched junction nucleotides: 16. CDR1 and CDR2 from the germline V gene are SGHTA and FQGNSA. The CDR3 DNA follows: TGTGCCAGCAGCTTTCTGACAGGGACCCTCCCAGAGTCCCAGCATTTT. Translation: CASSFLTGTLPESQHF.